The sequence of this T cell receptor (beta chain) was determined in a study of CD4+ T cells in melanoma. Study-wide findings and caveats: Diverse differentiation states were reported for melanoma neoantigen-specific CD4+ T cells. A reported correlation linked neoantigen-specific CD4+ T cells to CD8+, macrophage and B cell function.

Germline loops: CDR1 SGHAT, CDR2 FQDESV (reference sequence). Deletions cut 5 bases from V and 0 bases from J, with 14 bases between. The CDR3 is 16 residues long. This clone turned up a few times. What it binds is not known. Generated by immunoSEQ multiplex PCR, the TCRdb table keeps only in-frame clones and is missing some. The sample gives 15,000 to 20,000 clones, over 70% of which show up once; approximately 5.6% is in the top ten. The TCR sequence derives from a human donor with melanoma. The rearrangement uses TRBV11-1 and TRBJ2-1; D is perhaps TRBD2 (6 bases). The specimen sequenced was cells from a culture (not recorded whether cultured in vitro). The CDR3: CASSPRDSSSYNEQFF. Here the CDR3 DNA reads TGTGCCAGCAGCCCCAGGGACTCGAGCTCCTACAATGAGCAGTTCTTC.